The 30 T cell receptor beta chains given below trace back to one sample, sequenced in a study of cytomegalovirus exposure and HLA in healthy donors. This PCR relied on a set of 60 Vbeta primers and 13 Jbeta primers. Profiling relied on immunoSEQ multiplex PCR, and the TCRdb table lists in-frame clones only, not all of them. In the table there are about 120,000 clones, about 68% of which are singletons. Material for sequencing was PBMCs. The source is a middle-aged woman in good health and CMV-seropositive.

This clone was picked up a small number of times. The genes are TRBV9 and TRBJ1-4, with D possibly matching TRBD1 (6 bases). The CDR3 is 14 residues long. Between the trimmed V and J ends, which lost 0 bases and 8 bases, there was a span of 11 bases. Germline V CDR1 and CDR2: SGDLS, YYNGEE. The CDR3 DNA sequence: TGTGCCAGCAGCGTAGACCCAAGGGGGGAAAAACTGTTTTTT. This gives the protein CASSVDPRGEKLFF.

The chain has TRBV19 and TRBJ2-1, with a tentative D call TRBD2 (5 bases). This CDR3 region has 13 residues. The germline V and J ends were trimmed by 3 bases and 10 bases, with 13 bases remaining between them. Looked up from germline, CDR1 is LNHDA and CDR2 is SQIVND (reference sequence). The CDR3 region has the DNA TGTGCCAGTAGTATCGTGGGTGGCGGGGAGCAGTTCTTC. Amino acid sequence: CASSIVGGGEQFF.

In nucleotides, the CDR3 is TGCGCCAGCAGCTTGGACGGACTAGGGAGCGCTGGGGCCAACGTCCTGACTTTC. It codes for CASSLDGLGSAGANVLTF. The gene calls are TRBV5-1 and TRBJ2-6; TRBD2 matches at 7 bases. This CDR3 has 18 amino acids. Per germline, CDR1 SGHRS and CDR2 YFSETQ. V was clipped by 0 bases and J by 2 bases; unmatched bases: 8. Looking up the rest from reference TRBV5-1 and TRBJ2-6 gives the full variable domain: KAGVTQTPRYLIKTRGQQVTLSCSPISGHRSVSWYQQTPGQGLQFLFEYFSETQRNKGNFPGRFSGRQFSNSRSEMNVSTLELGDSALYLCASSLDGLGSAGANVLTFGAGSRLTVL.

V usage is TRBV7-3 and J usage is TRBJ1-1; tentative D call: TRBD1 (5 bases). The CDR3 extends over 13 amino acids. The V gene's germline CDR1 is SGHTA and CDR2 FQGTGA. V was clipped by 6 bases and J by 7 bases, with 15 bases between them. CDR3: CASSLGRGDEAFF. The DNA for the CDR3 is TGTGCCAGCAGTCTGGGGCGGGGGGATGAAGCTTTCTTT.

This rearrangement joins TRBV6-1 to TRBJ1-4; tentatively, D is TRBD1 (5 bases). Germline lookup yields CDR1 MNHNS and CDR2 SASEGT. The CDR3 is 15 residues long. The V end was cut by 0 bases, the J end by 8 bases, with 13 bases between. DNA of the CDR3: TGTGCCAGCAGTGAAGCGCCAGGGATGGGCGAAAAACTGTTTTTT. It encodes CASSEAPGMGEKLFF.

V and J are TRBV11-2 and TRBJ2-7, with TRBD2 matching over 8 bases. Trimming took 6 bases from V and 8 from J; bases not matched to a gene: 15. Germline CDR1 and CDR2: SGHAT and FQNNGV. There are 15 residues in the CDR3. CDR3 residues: CASRPPGLEPPKQYF. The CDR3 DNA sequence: TGTGCCAGCAGGCCGCCGGGACTAGAGCCGCCTAAGCAGTACTTC.

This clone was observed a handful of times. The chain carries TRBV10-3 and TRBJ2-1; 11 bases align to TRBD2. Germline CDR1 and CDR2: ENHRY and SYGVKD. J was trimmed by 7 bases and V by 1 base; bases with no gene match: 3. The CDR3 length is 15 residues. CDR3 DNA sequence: TGTGCCATCAGTGAGTTTAGCGGGAGGGGGAATGAGCAGTTCTTC. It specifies CAISEFSGRGNEQFF.

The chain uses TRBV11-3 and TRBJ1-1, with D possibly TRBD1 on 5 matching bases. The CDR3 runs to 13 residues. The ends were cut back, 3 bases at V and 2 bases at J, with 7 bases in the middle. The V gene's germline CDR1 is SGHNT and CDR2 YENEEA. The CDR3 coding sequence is TGTGCCAGCAGCTTTGGGGCAAACACTGAAGCTTTCTTT. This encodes CASSFGANTEAFF.

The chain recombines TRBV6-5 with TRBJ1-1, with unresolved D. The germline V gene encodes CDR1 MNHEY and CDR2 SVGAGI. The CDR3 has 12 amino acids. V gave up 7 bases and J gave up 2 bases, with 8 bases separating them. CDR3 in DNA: TGTGCCAGCATTCGGGTAAACACTGAAGCTTTCTTT. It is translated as CASIRVNTEAFF.

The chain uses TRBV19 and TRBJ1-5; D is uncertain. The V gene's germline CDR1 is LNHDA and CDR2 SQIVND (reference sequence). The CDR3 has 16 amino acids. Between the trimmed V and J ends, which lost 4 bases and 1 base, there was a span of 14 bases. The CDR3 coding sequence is TGTGCCAGTAGTACCCCCACGTGGAGGAGCAATCAGCCCCAGCATTTT. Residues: CASSTPTWRSNQPQHF.

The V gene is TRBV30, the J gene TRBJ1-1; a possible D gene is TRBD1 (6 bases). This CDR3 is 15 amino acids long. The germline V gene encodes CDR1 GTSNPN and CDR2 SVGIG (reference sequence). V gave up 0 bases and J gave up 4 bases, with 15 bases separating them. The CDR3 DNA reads TGTGCCTGGAGTGTACGGCTCGTCAGGGGCACTGAAGCTTTCTTT. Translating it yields CAWSVRLVRGTEAFF.

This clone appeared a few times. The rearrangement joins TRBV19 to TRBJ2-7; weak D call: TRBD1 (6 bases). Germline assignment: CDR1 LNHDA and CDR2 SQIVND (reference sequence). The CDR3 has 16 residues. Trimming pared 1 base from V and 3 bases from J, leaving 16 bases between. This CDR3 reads CASSIGTGRAIYEQYF. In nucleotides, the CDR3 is TGTGCCAGTAGTATAGGTACAGGGAGAGCAATCTACGAGCAGTACTTC.

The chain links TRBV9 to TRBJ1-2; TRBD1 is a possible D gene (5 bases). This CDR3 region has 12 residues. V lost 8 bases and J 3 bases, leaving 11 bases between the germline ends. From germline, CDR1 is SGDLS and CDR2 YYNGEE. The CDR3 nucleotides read TGTGCCAGGAAGACAGAAGACTATGGCTACACCTTC. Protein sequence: CARKTEDYGYTF.

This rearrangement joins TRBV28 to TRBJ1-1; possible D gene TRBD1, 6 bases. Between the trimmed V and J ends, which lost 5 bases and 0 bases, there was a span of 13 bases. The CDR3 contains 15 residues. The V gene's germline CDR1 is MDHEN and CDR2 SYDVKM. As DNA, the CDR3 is TGTGCCAGCAGTCCAAGACAGGAGATGAACACTGAAGCTTTCTTT. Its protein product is CASSPRQEMNTEAFF.

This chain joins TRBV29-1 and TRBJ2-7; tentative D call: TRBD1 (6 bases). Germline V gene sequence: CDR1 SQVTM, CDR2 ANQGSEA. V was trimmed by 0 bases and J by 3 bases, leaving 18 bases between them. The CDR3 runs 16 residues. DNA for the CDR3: TGCAGCGTTGAAGAGGGTGGACAGTCTTTATACTACGAGCAGTACTTC. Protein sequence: CSVEEGGQSLYYEQYF.

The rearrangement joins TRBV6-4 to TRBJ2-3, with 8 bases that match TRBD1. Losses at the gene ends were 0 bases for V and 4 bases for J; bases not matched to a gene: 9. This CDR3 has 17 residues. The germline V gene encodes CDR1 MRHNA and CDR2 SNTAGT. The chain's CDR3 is CASSDSIQGEWPDTQYF. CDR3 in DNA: TGTGCCAGCAGTGACTCGATACAGGGGGAGTGGCCAGATACGCAGTATTTT.

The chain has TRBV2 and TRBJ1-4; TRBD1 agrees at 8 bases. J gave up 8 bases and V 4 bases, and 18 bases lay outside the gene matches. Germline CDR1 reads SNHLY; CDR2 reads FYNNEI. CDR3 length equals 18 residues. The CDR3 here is CASSATGQDWPHDEKLFF. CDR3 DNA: TGTGCCAGCAGTGCAACGGGACAGGACTGGCCCCATGACGAAAAACTGTTTTTT.

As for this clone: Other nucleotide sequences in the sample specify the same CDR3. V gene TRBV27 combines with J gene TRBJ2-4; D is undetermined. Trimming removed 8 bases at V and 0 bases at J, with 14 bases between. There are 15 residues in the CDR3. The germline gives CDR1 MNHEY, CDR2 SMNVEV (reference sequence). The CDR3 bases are TGTGCCAGCTGTAAGGTGACGGGAGCCAAAAACATTCAGTACTTC. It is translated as CASCKVTGAKNIQYF.

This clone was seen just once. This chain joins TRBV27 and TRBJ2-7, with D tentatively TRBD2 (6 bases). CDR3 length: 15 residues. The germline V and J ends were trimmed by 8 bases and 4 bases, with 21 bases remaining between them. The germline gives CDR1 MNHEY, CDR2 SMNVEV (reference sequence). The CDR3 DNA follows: TGTGCCAGCGGAGCCCAGAGTGGCGGGATATACGAGCAGTACTTC. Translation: CASGAQSGGIYEQYF.

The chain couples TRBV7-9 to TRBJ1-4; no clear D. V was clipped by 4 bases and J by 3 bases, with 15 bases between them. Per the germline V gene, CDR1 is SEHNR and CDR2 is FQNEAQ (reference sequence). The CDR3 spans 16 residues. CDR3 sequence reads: CASSSPKPGSNEKLFF. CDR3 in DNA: TGTGCCAGCAGCTCCCCCAAACCGGGGTCTAATGAAAAACTGTTTTTT.

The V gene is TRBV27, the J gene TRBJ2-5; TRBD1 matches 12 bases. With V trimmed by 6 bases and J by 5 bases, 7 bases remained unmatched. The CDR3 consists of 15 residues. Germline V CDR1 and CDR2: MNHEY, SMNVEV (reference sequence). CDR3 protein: CASSSGTGGGETQYF. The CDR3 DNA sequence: TGTGCCAGCAGCTCCGGGACAGGGGGCGGCGAGACCCAGTACTTC.

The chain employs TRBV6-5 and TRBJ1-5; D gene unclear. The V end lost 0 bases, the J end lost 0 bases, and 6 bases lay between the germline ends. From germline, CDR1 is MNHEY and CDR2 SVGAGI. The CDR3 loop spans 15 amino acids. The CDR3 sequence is CASSYSRDSNQPQHF. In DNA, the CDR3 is TGTGCCAGCAGTTACTCTCGGGATAGCAATCAGCCCCAGCATTTT.

CDR3: CASSYTAGGEQFF. The CDR3 coding sequence is TGTGCCAGCAGTTATACAGCAGGGGGTGAGCAGTTCTTC. The chain joins TRBV6-5 to TRBJ2-1; TRBD1 aligns across 7 bases. The ends lost 3 bases at V and 9 bases at J; junction bases unmatched: 5. The CDR3 sequence is 13 residues long. Germline V CDR1 and CDR2: MNHEY, SVGAGI.

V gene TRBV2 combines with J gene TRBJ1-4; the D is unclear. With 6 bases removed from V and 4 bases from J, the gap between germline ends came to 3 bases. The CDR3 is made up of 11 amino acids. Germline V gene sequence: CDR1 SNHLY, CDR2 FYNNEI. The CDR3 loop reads CASRYNEKLFF. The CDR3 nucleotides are TGTGCCAGCAGGTATAATGAAAAACTGTTTTTT.

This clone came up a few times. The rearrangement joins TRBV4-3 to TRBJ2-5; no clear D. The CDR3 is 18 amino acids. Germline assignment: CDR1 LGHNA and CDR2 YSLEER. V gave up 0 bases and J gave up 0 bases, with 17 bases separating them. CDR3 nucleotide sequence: TGCGCCAGCAGCCAAGATGTCGCGCTCAACGTACACCAAGAGACCCAGTACTTC. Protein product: CASSQDVALNVHQETQYF.

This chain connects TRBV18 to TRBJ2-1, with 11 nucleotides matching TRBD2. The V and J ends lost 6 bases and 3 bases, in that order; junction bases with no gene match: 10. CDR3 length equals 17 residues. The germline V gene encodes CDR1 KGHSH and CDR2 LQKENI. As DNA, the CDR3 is TGTGCCAGCTCGCGACTAGCGGGGATTTCAAACTACAATGAGCAGTTCTTC. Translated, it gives CASSRLAGISNYNEQFF. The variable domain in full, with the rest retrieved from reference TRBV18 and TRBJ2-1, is NAGVMQNPRHLVRRRGQEARLRCSPMKGHSHVYWYRQLPEEGLKFMVYLQKENIIDESGMPKERFSAEFPKEGPSILRIQQVVRGDSAAYFCASSRLAGISNYNEQFFGPGTRLTVL.

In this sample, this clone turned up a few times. CDR3 region: CATSRSGDYMYQETQYF. The DNA for the CDR3 is TGTGCCACCAGCAGATCCGGGGACTACATGTACCAAGAGACCCAGTACTTC. J is TRBJ2-5 and V is TRBV15; 7 positions agree with TRBD2. The junction had 9 bases not matched to a gene; V was cut back by 2 bases and J by 0 bases. The CDR3 is made up of 17 amino acids. In germline, CDR1 is LNHNV, CDR2 YYDKDF (reference sequence).

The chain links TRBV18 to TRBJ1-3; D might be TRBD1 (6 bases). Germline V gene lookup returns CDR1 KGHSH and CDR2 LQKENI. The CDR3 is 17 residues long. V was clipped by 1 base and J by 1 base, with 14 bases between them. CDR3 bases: TGTGCCAGCTCACCACTTGAGACCCAGGGGTCTGGAAACACCATATATTTT. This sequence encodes CASSPLETQGSGNTIYF.

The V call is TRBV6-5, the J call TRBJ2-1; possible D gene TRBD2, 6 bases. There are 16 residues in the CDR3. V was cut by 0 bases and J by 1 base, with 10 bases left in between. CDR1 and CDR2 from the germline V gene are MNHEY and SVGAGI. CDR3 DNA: TGTGCCAGCAGTTACTCTGAGCGGGTTTCCTACAATGAGCAGTTCTTC. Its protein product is CASSYSERVSYNEQFF.

The CDR3 DNA reads as TGCGCCAGCAGCGTGCCGGGACTAGCGGGAGGTGGGAATGAGCAGTTCTTC. This gives the protein CASSVPGLAGGGNEQFF. The J gene is TRBJ2-1, the V gene TRBV5-1; TRBD2 aligns across 15 bases. The trim removed 4 bases at V and 7 bases at J, leaving 9 bases unmatched. Germline CDR1 reads SGHRS; CDR2 reads YFSETQ. This CDR3 has 17 residues.